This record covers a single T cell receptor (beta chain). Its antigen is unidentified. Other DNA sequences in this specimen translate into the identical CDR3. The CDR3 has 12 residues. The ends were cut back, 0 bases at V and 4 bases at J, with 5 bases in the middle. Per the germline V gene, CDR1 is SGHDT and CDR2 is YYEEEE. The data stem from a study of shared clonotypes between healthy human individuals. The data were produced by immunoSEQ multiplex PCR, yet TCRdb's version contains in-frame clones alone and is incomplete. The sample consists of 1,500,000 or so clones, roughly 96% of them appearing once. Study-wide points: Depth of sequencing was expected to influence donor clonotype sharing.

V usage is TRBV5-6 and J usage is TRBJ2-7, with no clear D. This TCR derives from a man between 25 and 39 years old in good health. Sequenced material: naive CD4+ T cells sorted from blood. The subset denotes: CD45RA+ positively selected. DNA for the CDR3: TGTGCCAGCAGCTTGGGAGTTTACGAGCAGTACTTC. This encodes CASSLGVYEQYF.